This T cell receptor (beta chain) came from a study of beta chain features in type 1 diabetes. As for the study in general: Patients did not differ from healthy donors in age, gender or cell yield.

The length of the CDR3 is 14 residues. V was pared by 3 bases and J by 7 bases, with 13 bases between. Looked up from germline, CDR1 is MNHEY and CDR2 is SMNVEV (reference sequence). Of the isolated RNA, all was reverse transcribed, and so the sequenced material was expressed TCRB transcripts. TCRdb's copy holds only in-frame clones and misses some; the assay was immunoSEQ multiplex PCR. Of 130,000 to 150,000 clones listed, approximately 13% are singletons. Note on this clone: Its antigen remains unidentified.

Study-wide points: A pattern of fewer insertions and more deletions at VDJ junctions was seen in type 1 diabetes patients. Significant though moderate, a shortening of TCRB CDR3s appeared in all four CD4+ subsets of Type 1 diabetes patients. The similarity of naive, central memory and Treg TCRB repertoires appeared greater among patients than among healthy donors.

This chain links TRBV27 with TRBJ1-5, with D unresolved. This clonotype was obtained from a man between 18 and 29 years old with type 1 diabetes. Source material: central memory CD4+ T cells from blood. In DNA, the CDR3 is TGTGCCAGCAGTTTGGGAAGGGTAAGGCAGCCCCAGCATTTT. Protein product: CASSLGRVRQPQHF.